This TCR beta chain comes out of a study of cytomegalovirus exposure and HLA in healthy donors. For the study at large: T cells numbering about 179 million yielded more than 95 million unique TCR beta sequences in an earlier analysis. Broader study findings: There were some public TCRs occurring in many donors, but most TCR sequences were rare.

About this clone itself: As yet, its antigen is unknown.

It was with 60 Vbeta and 13 Jbeta primers that the PCR ran. TCRdb keeps only in-frame clones here, not all; method: immunoSEQ multiplex PCR. The table has around 160,000 clones, 73% seen once. The specimen was PBMCs. The clonotype comes from a woman under 30 in good health and CMV-seronegative.

The CDR3 region is CASVLPSGAFRGYTF. Here the CDR3 DNA reads TGTGCCAGCGTCCTACCCTCGGGAGCTTTCCGGGGCTACACCTTC. V usage is TRBV7-9 and J usage is TRBJ1-2, with D hard to call. This CDR3 is built from 15 residues. V was shortened by 8 bases and J by 8 bases, with 24 bases between the two germline ends. Per germline, CDR1 SEHNR and CDR2 FQNEAQ (reference sequence).